The T cell receptor beta chain described here comes from a study of shared clonotypes between healthy human individuals (dated by TCRdb to about 2020). About the investigation overall: A couple of women and a few men aged 18 to 49 years were included in the cohort. Per donor, leukapheresis produced somewhere between about 0.94 and 9 billion PBMCs. Libraries were prepared and TCR repertoires were sequenced by different laboratories using diverse techniques, in order to increase sequencing depth and limit assay-specific biases. The study deeply sequenced blood TCR repertoires of about five healthy adults to estimate repertoire size and the extent of clonotype sharing between individuals. Per donor, three plates each were used for CD4 naive and CD4 memory, two for CD8 naive, and one for CD8 memory. General findings and caveats noted by the study authors: Only blood was sampled, and tissue TCR repertoires likely differ from those in blood. Compared with non-shared clonotypes, clonotypes shared by all four sorted-subset donors had higher generation probabilities. Rarefaction of sorted-subset datasets indicated incomplete sequencing despite the large sequencing depth. Because the study included a small number of donors, the genetic and exposure-history diversity represented was limited. Naive subsets generally had larger estimated clonotype richness than memory subsets did. Pairwise subsampling indicated that sequencing depth was expected to affect the degree of clonotype sharing among donors. When a few donors were compared, the shared fraction of clonotypes was about 5.5% for naive CD4, 3.5% for naive CD8, 2% to 2.5% for memory CD4, and about 0.36% for memory CD8.

About this clone itself: The antigen it recognizes is unknown. Base qualities are not at hand, and no much larger clone is one base apart.

Healthy HIV-negative adults with no recently reported acute infections or vaccinations were included as donors. Every donor was a Caucasian adult residing in Nashville, Tennessee, USA. CD4+ T cells were enriched through magnetic negative selection, after which naive cells were positively selected on CD45RA and the remaining negative fraction served as the memory subset. After blood collection by leukapheresis, PBMCs were isolated using Ficoll-Histopaque density gradient centrifugation and then cryopreserved in the vapor phase of liquid nitrogen. Analytical flow cytometry was used to check the purity and quantity of each magnetically sorted T cell population. Genomic DNA was isolated from every sorted fraction and measured by UV absorbance on a Nanodrop 2000c. The CDR3, cysteine through phenylalanine, is 14 amino acids long. Of the read, only the CDR3 DNA is kept; its 42 bases are in frame from base 1. Per the germline V gene, SGHTA is the CDR1 and FQGNSA is the CDR2.

Using the deep immunoSEQ assay, multiplex PCR amplified TCR CDR3 regions from genomic DNA. Genomic DNA extracted from each cell subset was distributed evenly over all wells of several immunoSEQ 96-well plates, and each plate served as one replicate. For sorted subsets, about 0.2 ug genomic DNA, equal to 25,000 to 35,000 T cell genomes, was loaded into each replicate PCR. Purified libraries were quantified with a Qubit 3.0 fluorometer, sized on a Bioanalyzer 2100, and re-quantified with the KAPA Library Quantification kit. Each immunoSEQ 96-well plate was sequenced on its own single-read 150-cycle Illumina NextSeq 550 flow cell. As for how the authors treated the data: Because only junctional sequences without quality scores were contained in the immunoSEQ output, filtering matching that applied to full-length reads could not be performed. Sequences were annotated with PyIR, a Python wrapper for IgBLAST v1.9, using IMGT germline references to assign V/J genes and CDR3. Any read was removed if the V/J assignment was weak (E-value above 1e-6), the CDR3 was missing, or the read contained stop codons, out-of-frame junctions, or ambiguous translated residues. V3J clonotypes were defined as sequences sharing an identical inferred V gene, J gene, and CDR3 amino acid sequence. To compute the percentage overlap between repertoires, the number of shared unique clonotypes was divided by the size of the smaller repertoire. Richness of each repertoire was evaluated using RTK rarefaction, the Chao1 estimator, and Recon v2.1 estimates of unobserved clonotypes. OLGA was used to compute generation probabilities for all TCRbeta clonotypes that the gDNA method yielded from a handful of donors. Entries here come from immuneACCESS through TCRdb and include only in-frame sequences with V and J called. Some clones fail to appear in such tables; in the studies checked, an unresolved V gene covers under half of the shortfall, and the cause of the remainder is unknown. V, J and clone size are those of that table, while D and trimming were read from the DNA. The sample data list some 200,000 clones, and approximately 92% of these were observed just once. Of the sample, around 0.072% is held by the ten largest clones.

The sample consisted of naive CD4+ T cells sorted from blood. The intended sense of this specimen's cell subset or site label: CD45RA+ positively selected. The chain uses TRBV7-2 and TRBJ2-5, with no D gene named confidently. The J call is in doubt because the DNA end fits TRBJ2-7 better. This sequence was found in a woman under 40 in good health. The sequenced DNA: TGTGCCAGCAGCTTCTTGGGATCCTCCTACGAGCAGTACTTC. Translated, this is CASSFLGSSYEQYF.